Listed below are T cell receptor beta chains from one sample, sequenced in a study of T cell responses to AZD1222 COVID-19 vaccine. Sequencing used immunoSEQ multiplex PCR; TCRdb keeps in-frame clones, though not all of them. The sample consists of about 150,000 clones, about nine tenths of them appearing once. The starting material was peripheral blood, obtained on day 0 of AZD1222 vaccination. Every receptor here comes from an adult in good health. Both conserved end residues are part of each CDR3. The order of the fields is CDR3 DNA, CDR3 protein, clone size, V gene, D gene, J gene. D genes are given only for firm matches. Clone size is shown for a subset of rows, as once, few, many or a class of expanded clone.

DNA: TGTGCCAGCAGCGCCCGCCGGTCGAGCTCCTACGAGCAGTACTTC
CDR3: CASSARRSSSYEQYF
size: NA
V: TRBV9
D: NA
J: TRBJ2-7

DNA: TGTGCCAGCAGCCCCCCCAGCGGGGGCTACAATGAGCAGTTCTTC
CDR3: CASSPPSGGYNEQFF
size: NA
V: TRBV7-6
D: TRBD2
J: TRBJ2-1

DNA: TGTGCCAGCAGCGCGCACGGGGAGCTTAGCACAGATACGCAGTATTTT
CDR3: CASSAHGELSTDTQYF
size: NA
V: TRBV21-1
D: NA
J: TRBJ2-3

DNA: TGTGCCAGCAGTTTCTCGGGCAGTAGGCACAATGAGCAGTTCTTC
CDR3: CASSFSGSRHNEQFF
size: NA
V: TRBV28
D: NA
J: TRBJ2-1

DNA: TGTGCCAGTAGTATGTGGCAGAATGGCTACACCTTC
CDR3: CASSMWQNGYTF
size: NA
V: TRBV19
D: NA
J: TRBJ1-2

DNA: TGTGCCAGCAGCTCCACGCAGGGGGGGGTGAATCAGCCCCAGCATTTT
CDR3: CASSSTQGGVNQPQHF
size: once
V: TRBV7-9
D: TRBD1
J: TRBJ1-5

DNA: TGTGCCAGCAGCTTAGACGGGAGAAGCGGCGATACGCAGTATTTT
CDR3: CASSLDGRSGDTQYF
size: NA
V: TRBV5-4
D: NA
J: TRBJ2-3

DNA: TGTGCCAGCAGTCCCTCGACGAGGGGGCTTCAGCCCCAGCATTTT
CDR3: CASSPSTRGLQPQHF
size: NA
V: TRBV28
D: TRBD1
J: TRBJ1-5

DNA: TGTGCCAGCAGCCTGGGTAGCTGGGGCGGGAGTGGGGAAGAGACCCAGTACTTC
CDR3: CASSLGSWGGSGEETQYF
size: NA
V: TRBV3-1/TRBV3-2
D: TRBD2
J: TRBJ2-5

DNA: TGTGCCTGGAGGAGGTCCTTAGGTGGGACCGGCTCTGGAAACACCATATATTTT
CDR3: CAWRRSLGGTGSGNTIYF
size: NA
V: TRBV30
D: NA
J: TRBJ1-3

DNA: TGCGCCAGCAGCGTTAACACCGGGGAGCTGTTTTTT
CDR3: CASSVNTGELFF
size: NA
V: TRBV5-1
D: NA
J: TRBJ2-2

DNA: TGTGCCAGCAGTTTGGTTCTCGGGATAGAGGCTGAAGCTTTCTTT
CDR3: CASSLVLGIEAEAFF
size: NA
V: TRBV27
D: NA
J: TRBJ1-1

DNA: TGTGCCAGCTCACCAAAGGCGTATGGGACAGGGGGTGCCTCGTACAATGAGCAGTTCTTC
CDR3: CASSPKAYGTGGASYNEQFF
size: once
V: TRBV18
D: TRBD1
J: TRBJ2-1

DNA: TGTGCCAGCAGCCCGGGACTAGTGATAAATGAGCAGTTCTTC
CDR3: CASSPGLVINEQFF
size: NA
V: TRBV5-4
D: TRBD2
J: TRBJ2-1

DNA: TGTGCCAGTAGTATCGGGCAGGTGCGCACCGGGGAGCTGTTTTTT
CDR3: CASSIGQVRTGELFF
size: NA
V: TRBV19
D: NA
J: TRBJ2-2

DNA: TGTGCCAGCAGGGGGCCCGGAAACACCATATATTTT
CDR3: CASRGPGNTIYF
size: NA
V: TRBV2
D: NA
J: TRBJ1-3

DNA: TGTGCCAGCAGCGCACATCAGGGGGCAACGAACACTGAAGCTTTCTTT
CDR3: CASSAHQGATNTEAFF
size: NA
V: TRBV9
D: TRBD1
J: TRBJ1-1

DNA: TGTGCCAGTAGTATTGGGGGGGCTGCTCAGCCCCAGCATTTT
CDR3: CASSIGGAAQPQHF
size: NA
V: TRBV19
D: NA
J: TRBJ1-5

DNA: TGTGCCAGCAGCCAGGGATTCGACGGATTCTCTGGAAACACCATATATTTT
CDR3: CASSQGFDGFSGNTIYF
size: NA
V: TRBV3-1/TRBV3-2
D: NA
J: TRBJ1-3

DNA: TGTGCCAGCAGCCGCGCTGACCTAGCCAAAAACATTCAGTACTTC
CDR3: CASSRADLAKNIQYF
size: NA
V: TRBV7-9
D: NA
J: TRBJ2-4

DNA: TGTGCCAGCAGCCCCCGTGCGGGATCAACAATGACACAGTTCTTC
CDR3: CASSPRAGSTMTQFF
size: NA
V: TRBV9
D: NA
J: TRBJ2-1

DNA: TGTGCCAGCAGCTTGGTAGTGCTAGCGGGAGTTAAAGATACGCAGTATTTT
CDR3: CASSLVVLAGVKDTQYF
size: NA
V: TRBV5-4
D: TRBD2
J: TRBJ2-3

DNA: TGTGCCAGCAGCCCGACGTGGCGGGAGGCCGCGGAGACCCAGTACTTC
CDR3: CASSPTWREAAETQYF
size: NA
V: TRBV14
D: TRBD2
J: TRBJ2-5